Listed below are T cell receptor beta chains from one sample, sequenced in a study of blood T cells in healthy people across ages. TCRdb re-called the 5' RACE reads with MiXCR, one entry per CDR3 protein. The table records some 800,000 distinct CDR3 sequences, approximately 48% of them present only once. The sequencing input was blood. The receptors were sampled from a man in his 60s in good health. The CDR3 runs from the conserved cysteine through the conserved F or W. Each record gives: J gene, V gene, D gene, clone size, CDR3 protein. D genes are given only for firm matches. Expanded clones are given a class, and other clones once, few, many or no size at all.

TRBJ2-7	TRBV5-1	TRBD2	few	CASSLESGGRRETQYF
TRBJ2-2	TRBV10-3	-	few	CAISDAGDTGELFF
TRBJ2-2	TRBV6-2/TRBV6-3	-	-	CASSARGAGELFF
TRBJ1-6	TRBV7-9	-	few	CASSSPGPLHF
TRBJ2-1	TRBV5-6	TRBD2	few	CASSFRVGGSSYNEQFF
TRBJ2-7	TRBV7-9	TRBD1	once	CASSSLTGQGETQYF
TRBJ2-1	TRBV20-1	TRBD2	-	CSARRQGGYEQFF
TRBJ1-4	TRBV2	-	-	CASATPGGEKLFF
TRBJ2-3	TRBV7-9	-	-	CASSLEGQGSTDTQYF
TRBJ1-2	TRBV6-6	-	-	CASFQGNYGYTF
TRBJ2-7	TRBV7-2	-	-	CASSLALNSYEQYF
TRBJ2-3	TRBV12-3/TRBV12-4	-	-	CASRSLGFLYF
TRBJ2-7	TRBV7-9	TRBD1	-	CASSLGTGKYEQYF
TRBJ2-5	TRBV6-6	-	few	CASTPGSETQYF
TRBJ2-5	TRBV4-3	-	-	CASSSTRGEQYF
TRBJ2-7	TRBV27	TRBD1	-	CASSTGTGIYEQYF
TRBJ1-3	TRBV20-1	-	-	CSARDRLGSGNTIYF
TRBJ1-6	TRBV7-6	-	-	CASSLAGNNSPLHF
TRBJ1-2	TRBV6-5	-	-	CASTRTGNQGYGYTF
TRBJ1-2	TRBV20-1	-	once	CSARDLRYNYGYTF
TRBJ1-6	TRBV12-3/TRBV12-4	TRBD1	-	CASSLATGTVVPLHF
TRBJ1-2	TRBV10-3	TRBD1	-	CAISAPDRGSGGYTF
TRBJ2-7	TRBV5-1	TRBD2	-	CASSWSGGGENEQYF